This entry concerns a single T cell receptor (beta chain). It has no known antigen specificity. Base-call qualities are not available, and no considerably larger clone is one nucleotide away. CDR1 and CDR2, looked up from the germline V gene, are MNHGY and SVAAGI. The trim is 1 base for V and 1 base for J, with a gap of 22 bases between the germline ends. From the cysteine up to the phenylalanine, the CDR3 has a length of 20 residues. Solely the CDR3 DNA is kept, with 60 bases framed from the first base. The entry originates in a study of PD-L1 blockade in urothelial cancer (dated by TCRdb to about 2017). Regarding the research as a whole: Every patient began therapy at some point between 2013 and 2015 and was given atezolizumab 1,200 mg intravenously every 3 weeks. About 85% of the 29 patients were identified as males with urothelial cancer of bladder origin, and a prior smoking history was reported by 18 of 29 patients. Patients had an ECOG performance status of 0 or 1 and had received between 0 and 3 prior chemotherapy regimens. Blood samples were analyzed at two time points: 3 weeks after treatment start (second dose) and 6 weeks after treatment start. A median of roughly 140,000 T cells and approximately 83,000 unique TCRs was obtained from blood samples, and a median clonality of roughly 0.08 was observed. The study, an exploratory multi-omic analysis, examined somatic, immune and clinical correlates of response to PD-L1 blockade with atezolizumab in urothelial cancer. TCR sequencing covered pretreatment tumor samples and matched, serially collected peripheral blood taken before and after atezolizumab treatment. Progression-free survival longer than 6 months counted as durable clinical benefit, and TCR features were additionally tested against both progression-free and overall survival. Whole exome sequencing and RNA sequencing of pretreatment tumors were performed alongside TCR sequencing in the same patients. Durable clinical benefit was achieved by nine patients and was not achieved by 20 patients. Twenty-nine patients had pretreatment blood TCR-seq, approximately 24 had at least one posttreatment blood collection, and approximately 24 had tumor TCR-seq. The study at large found these results: Because of the small sample size (n of about 30) and the many exploratory analyses performed, the results are intended to be regarded as hypothesis-generating. A pretreatment peripheral blood TCR clonality below the median was linked to improved progression-free and overall survival. Greater expansion of tumor-associated TCR clones in peripheral blood 3 weeks after the start of treatment was observed in patients with durable benefit (n of about 22, p = 0.022).

The time point label corresponds to: peripheral blood 6 weeks after treatment start. The cohort comprised fewer than 35 patients with locally advanced or metastatic urothelial carcinoma treated at Memorial Sloan Kettering on a trial protocol. Peripheral blood mononuclear cells were collected pretreatment and during treatment, with between 1 and 8 total time points per patient. The Qiagen DNeasy Blood extraction kit was used to purify genomic DNA from total PBMCs and from tumor samples. Collected pretreatment and during treatment, PBMCs were isolated and stored as previously described. Synthetic TCR analog templates were spiked into each PCR so that absolute template abundance could be estimated from read counts. Using the immunoSEQ assay, TCRbeta CDR3 regions were amplified from genomic DNA with bias-controlled V and J gene primers. Rearranged TCRbeta segments were sequenced at approximately 20X coverage. For the original study's pipeline: Clustering was used to correct sequencing errors, and CDR3s were annotated against IMGT so that V, D and J genes could be assigned. Downstream analyses used only productive TCRbeta rearrangements, leaving out any out-of-frame or stop-codon sequences. Clonality was computed as one minus Shannon entropy normalized by the log of the number of unique productive sequences. Clones differing between time points or between blood and tumor were identified by Fisher's exact test with Benjamini-Hochberg correction at adjusted p below 0.01. TCRdb carries this immuneACCESS record with in-frame sequences only. Its versions omit some clonotypes, under half of them owing to an unresolved V gene in the studies checked, with the rest unexplained. The DNA was the basis for D and trimming; V, J and clone size are from that table. Recorded for this sample are over 100,000 clones; around 93% of them occurred a single time. The ten largest clones add up to approximately 3.8% of the sample.

Sequenced material: PBMCs, taken around atezolizumab (anti-PD-L1) treatment. The chain is encoded by TRBV6-9 joined to TRBJ1-4; the best D guess is TRBD1, with 5 bases matching. This receptor was identified in a man aged 55 to 69 with urothelial cancer. The CDR3 here reads CASSYWGAWDDRETNEKLFF. The DNA is TGTGCCAGCAGTTATTGGGGTGCCTGGGATGACAGAGAAACTAATGAAAAACTGTTTTTT.